This paragraph covers one T cell receptor (beta chain) sequence. Its target antigen remains unknown. No much larger clonotype is one base removed from it; base qualities were not supplied. Measured from the cysteine to the phenylalanine, the CDR3 is 16 residues long. The DNA shown is the 48-base CDR3, in frame from base 1. In the germline V gene (reference sequence), CDR1 corresponds to SEHNR and CDR2 to FQNEAQ. After removal of 5 bases from V and 3 bases from J, the junction retains 4 bases not matched to a gene. This sample is drawn from a study of OX40 agonist ivuxolimab in advanced cancers. At the level of the whole study: The costimulatory receptor OX40 (CD134) was targeted by ivuxolimab, a fully human IgG2 agonistic monoclonal antibody. Partial responses occurred in three dose-escalation patients: two with cutaneous melanoma and one with hepatocellular carcinoma. Among the roughly 50 dose-escalation patients, around 20 had hepatocellular carcinoma, about 15 melanoma, 9 renal cell carcinoma and 9 head and neck cancer. Prior anti-PD-1, anti-PD-L1 or anti-CTLA-4 therapy was permitted, and approximately 41% of dose-escalation patients had received checkpoint inhibitors. Intravenous ivuxolimab was administered to patients every 2 weeks at six dose levels: 0.01, 0.1, 0.3, 1.5, 3 and 10 mg/kg. The dose-escalation cohort was around 83% male with a mean age of approximately 60 years, ranging from about 20 to 85. The monotherapy dose-escalation portion (N = 52 patients) of the phase I ivuxolimab trial is reported in the paper. The point of sequencing TCRbeta in the periphery was to test whether ivuxolimab changed TCR sequence diversity and drove clonal T-cell expansion. Results and caveats for the whole study, not just this receptor: In the 0.1-3.0 mg/kg groups, partial responders had among the lowest normalized peripheral clonal expansion, particularly in CD8+ T cells. Low levels of normalized T-cell clonal expansion were also shown by some nonresponding patients. The antigen specificity of the clonally expanded peripheral T cells was not determined. After ivuxolimab, expanded clones were on average more numerous among CD8+ T cells than among CD4+ T cells. Clonal expansion of both CD4+ and CD8+ blood T cells was observed from baseline to week 6 at doses 0.1 to 3.0 mg/kg.

To sequence the TCRbeta CDR3 region, genomic DNA was isolated from the sorted cells. The immunoSEQ Assay was used for sequencing of TCRbeta CDR3 regions. TCRdb limited this immuneACCESS table to in-frame rearrangements with V and J called. A share of clones is missing; checked studies link under half to unresolved V genes, and the rest is unexplained. The sample table shows 60,000 to 75,000 clones, and roughly nine tenths are seen once. The top ten hold roughly 4% of the sample. The trial excluded patients who had a history of autoimmune disease or who were on systemic immunosuppression. Peripheral blood for TCR sequencing was drawn from every dose cohort at baseline, at cycle 4 day 1 and at cycle 7 day 1. The samples were drawn from a first-in-human, open-label, multicenter phase I dose-escalation trial of ivuxolimab. Adults with locally advanced or metastatic melanoma, renal cell carcinoma, hepatocellular carcinoma or head and neck squamous cell carcinoma were enrolled in the trial. Before TCR sequencing, CD4+ T cells and CD8+ T cells from peripheral blood were sorted into separate populations.

The clonotype originates from an adult with an advanced solid tumor such as melanoma, head and neck, liver or kidney cancer. The sequencing used CD4+ or CD8+ T cells sorted from blood, collected in a trial of the OX40 agonist ivuxolimab. The rearrangement joined TRBV7-9 to TRBJ2-2; the central 12 bases match TRBD2. The CDR3 has the sequence CASSPTSGRYTGELFF. The DNA reads as follows: TGTGCCAGCAGCCCTACTAGCGGGAGGTACACCGGGGAGCTGTTTTTT.